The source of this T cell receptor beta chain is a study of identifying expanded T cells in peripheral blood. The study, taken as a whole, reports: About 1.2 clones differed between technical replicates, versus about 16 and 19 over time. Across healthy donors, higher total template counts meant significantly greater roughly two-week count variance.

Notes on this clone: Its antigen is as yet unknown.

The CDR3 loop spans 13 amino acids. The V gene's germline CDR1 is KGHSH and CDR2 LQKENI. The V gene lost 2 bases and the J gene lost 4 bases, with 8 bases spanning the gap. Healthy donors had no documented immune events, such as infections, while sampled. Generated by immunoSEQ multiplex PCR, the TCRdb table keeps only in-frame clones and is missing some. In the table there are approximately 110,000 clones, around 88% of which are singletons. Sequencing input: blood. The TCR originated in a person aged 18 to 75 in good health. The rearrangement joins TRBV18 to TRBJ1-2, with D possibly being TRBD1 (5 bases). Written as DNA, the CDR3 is TGTGCCAGCTCACCAGACAGTACCTATGGCTACACCTTC. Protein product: CASSPDSTYGYTF.